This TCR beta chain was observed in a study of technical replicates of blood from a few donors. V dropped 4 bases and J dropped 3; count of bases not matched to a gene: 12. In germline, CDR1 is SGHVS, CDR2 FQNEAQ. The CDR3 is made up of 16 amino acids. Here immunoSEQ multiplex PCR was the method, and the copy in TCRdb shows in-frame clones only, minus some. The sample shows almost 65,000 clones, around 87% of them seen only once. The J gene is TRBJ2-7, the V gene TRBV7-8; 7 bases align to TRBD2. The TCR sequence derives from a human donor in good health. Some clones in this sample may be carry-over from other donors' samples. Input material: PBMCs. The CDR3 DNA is TGTGCCAGCAGCTGGGGGGGGATCGGCGCCCACTACGAGCAGTACTTC. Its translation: CASSWGGIGAHYEQYF.